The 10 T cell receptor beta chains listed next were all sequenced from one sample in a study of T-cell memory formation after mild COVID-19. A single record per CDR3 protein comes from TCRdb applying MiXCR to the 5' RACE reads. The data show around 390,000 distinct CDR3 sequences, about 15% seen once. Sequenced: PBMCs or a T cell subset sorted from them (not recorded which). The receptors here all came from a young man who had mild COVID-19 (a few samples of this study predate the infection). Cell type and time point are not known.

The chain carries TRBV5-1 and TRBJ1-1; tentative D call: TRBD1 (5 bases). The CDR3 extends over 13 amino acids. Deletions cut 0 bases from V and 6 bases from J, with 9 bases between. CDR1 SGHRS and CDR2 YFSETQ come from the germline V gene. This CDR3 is CASSLAGYAEAFF. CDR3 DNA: TGCGCCAGCAGCTTGGCAGGGTATGCTGAAGCTTTCTTT.

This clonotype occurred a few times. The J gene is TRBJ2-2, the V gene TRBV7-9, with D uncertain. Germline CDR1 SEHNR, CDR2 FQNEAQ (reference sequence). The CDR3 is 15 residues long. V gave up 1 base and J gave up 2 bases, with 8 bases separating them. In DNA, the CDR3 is TGTGCCAGCAGCTTAGGTCTCTTAAACACCGGGGAGCTGTTTTTT. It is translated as CASSLGLLNTGELFF.

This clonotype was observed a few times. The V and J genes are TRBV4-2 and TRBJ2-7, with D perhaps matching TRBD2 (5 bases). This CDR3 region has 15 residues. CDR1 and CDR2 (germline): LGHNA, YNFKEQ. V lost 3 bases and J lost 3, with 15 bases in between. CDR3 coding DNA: TGTGCCAGCAGCCAGACCGGGATCCAAAACTACGAGCAGTACTTC. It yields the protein CASSQTGIQNYEQYF.

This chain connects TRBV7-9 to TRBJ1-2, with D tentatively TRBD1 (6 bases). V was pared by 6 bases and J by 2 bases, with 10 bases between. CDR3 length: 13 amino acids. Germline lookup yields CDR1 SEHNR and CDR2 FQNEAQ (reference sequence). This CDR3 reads CASSTTGNYGYTF. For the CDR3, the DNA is TGTGCCAGCAGTACTACAGGGAACTATGGCTACACCTTC. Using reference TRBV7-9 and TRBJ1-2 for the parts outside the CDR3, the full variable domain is DTGVSQNPRHKITKRGQNVTFRCDPISEHNRLYWYRQTLGQGPEFLTYFQNEAQLEKSRLLSDRFSAERPKGSFSTLEIQRTEQGDSAMYLCASSTTGNYGYTFGSGTRLTVV.

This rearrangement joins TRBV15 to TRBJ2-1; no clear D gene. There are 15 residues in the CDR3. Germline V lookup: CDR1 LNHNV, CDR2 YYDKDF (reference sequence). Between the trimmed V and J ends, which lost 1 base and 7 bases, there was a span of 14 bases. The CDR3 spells CATSRGNRAGNEQFF. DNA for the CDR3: TGTGCCACCAGCAGAGGAAATCGGGCTGGGAATGAGCAGTTCTTC. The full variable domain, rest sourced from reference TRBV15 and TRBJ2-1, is DAMVIQNPRYQVTQFGKPVTLSCSQTLNHNVMYWYQQKSSQAPKLLFHYYDKDFNNEADTPDNFQSRRPNTSFCFLDIRSPGLGDTAMYLCATSRGNRAGNEQFFGPGTRLTVL.

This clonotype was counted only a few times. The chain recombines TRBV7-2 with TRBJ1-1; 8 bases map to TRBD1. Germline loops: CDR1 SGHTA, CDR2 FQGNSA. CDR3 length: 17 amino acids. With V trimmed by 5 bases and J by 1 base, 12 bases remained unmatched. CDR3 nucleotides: TGTGCCAGCAGCCCATTCCGGACAGGGACGGGGAACACTGAAGCTTTCTTT. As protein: CASSPFRTGTGNTEAFF.

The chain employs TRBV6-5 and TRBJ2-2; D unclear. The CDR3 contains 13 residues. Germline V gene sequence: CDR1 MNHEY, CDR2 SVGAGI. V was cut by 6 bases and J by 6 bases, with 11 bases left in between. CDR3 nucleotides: TGTGCCAGCAGCTTTACAAAAGCCGGGGAGCTGTTTTTT. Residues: CASSFTKAGELFF.

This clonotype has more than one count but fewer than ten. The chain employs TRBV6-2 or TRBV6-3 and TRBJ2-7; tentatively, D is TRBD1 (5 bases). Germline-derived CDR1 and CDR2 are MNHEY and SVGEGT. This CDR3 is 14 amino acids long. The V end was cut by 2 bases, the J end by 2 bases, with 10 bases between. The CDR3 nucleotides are TGTGCCAGCAGTTACCAGCAGGGAACCTACGAGCAGTACGTC. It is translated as CASSYQQGTYEQYV.

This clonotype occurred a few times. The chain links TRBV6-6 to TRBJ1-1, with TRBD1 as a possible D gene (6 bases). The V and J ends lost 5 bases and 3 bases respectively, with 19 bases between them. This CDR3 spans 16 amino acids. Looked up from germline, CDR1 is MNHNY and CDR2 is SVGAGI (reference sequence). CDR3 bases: TGTGCCAGCAGTCCCCAGACAGGAGGCTGGGACACTGAAGCTTTCTTT. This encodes CASSPQTGGWDTEAFF.

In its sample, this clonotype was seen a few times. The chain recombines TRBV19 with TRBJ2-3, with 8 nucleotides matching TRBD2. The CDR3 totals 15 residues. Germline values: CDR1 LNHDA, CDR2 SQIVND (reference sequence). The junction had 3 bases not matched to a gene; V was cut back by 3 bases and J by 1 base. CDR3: CASSILRGGTDTQYF. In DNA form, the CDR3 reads TGTGCCAGTAGTATCTTGCGGGGGGGCACAGATACGCAGTATTTT.